This is a list of T cell receptor beta chains from one sample in a study of cytomegalovirus exposure and HLA in healthy donors. TCRdb keeps only in-frame clones here, not all; method: immunoSEQ multiplex PCR. In total, the table holds some 120,000 clones. Sequencing was done on a sample of PBMCs. Source of these receptors: a man aged 18 to 29 in good health and CMV-seronegative. Both conserved end residues are part of each CDR3. The D gene is left open where the match is weak.

d_call j_call cdr3_length v_call cdr3_nt cdr3_aa
NA TRBJ1-1 15 TRBV5-6 TGTGCCAGCAGCTTGGGTTTGGGCGGGGGCACTGAAGCTTTCTTT CASSLGLGGGTEAFF
NA TRBJ2-1 16 TRBV9 TGTGCCAGCAGCGTAGAAATAAGGAATTCAGGCAATGAGCAGTTCTTC CASSVEIRNSGNEQFF
NA TRBJ1-6 13 TRBV5-1 TGCGCCAGCAGCTCTGACCCCAGGGCTGCCCTCCACTTT CASSSDPRAALHF
NA TRBJ1-5 13 TRBV25-1 TGTGCCAGCAGTGCTACAGGGAATCAGCCCCAGCATTTT CASSATGNQPQHF
NA TRBJ2-3 12 TRBV6-1 TGTGCCAGCACCCCGACAGGAGATACGCAGTATTTT CASTPTGDTQYF
NA TRBJ2-2 15 TRBV25-1 TGCGCCAGCAGTGAGGGCAGGGAGGACACCGGGGAGCTGTTTTTT CASSEGREDTGELFF
TRBD1 TRBJ1-5 16 TRBV19 TGTGCCAGTAGTATCTGGACAGGGGGAACCAATCAGCCCCAGCATTTT CASSIWTGGTNQPQHF
NA TRBJ1-1 16 TRBV5-1 TGCGCCAGCAGCTTGCAATGGGGAGGGGTGAACACTGAAGCTTTCTTT CASSLQWGGVNTEAFF
NA TRBJ2-5 16 TRBV11-2 TGTGCCAGCAGCTTAGTAGCAGTCCCGTACCAAGAGACCCAGTACTTC CASSLVAVPYQETQYF
TRBD2 TRBJ2-1 16 TRBV9 TGTGCCAGCAGCGCCATACTAGCGGGAGCTTGGAATGAGCAGTTCTTC CASSAILAGAWNEQFF
TRBD1 TRBJ2-7 15 TRBV6-1 TGTGCCAGCAGTACCACCGGGACAGGGGGGTACGAGCAGTACTTC CASSTTGTGGYEQYF
NA TRBJ2-7 17 TRBV28 TGTGCCAGCAGTTTACAGGGCGGAGCAGGGGTTCCCTACGAGCAGTACTTC CASSLQGGAGVPYEQYF
NA TRBJ1-3 17 TRBV9 TGTGCCAGCAGCGTAGGACGGACCAGGGCTAATGGAAACACCATATATTTT CASSVGRTRANGNTIYF
TRBD1 TRBJ2-3 13 TRBV10-2 TGCGCCAGCACCCCGCAGGGGGTACTTTTCCAGTATTTT CASTPQGVLFQYF
TRBD1 TRBJ1-2 15 TRBV28 TGTGCCAGCAGTAAAATATCAGGGGGCTACTATGGCTACACCTTC CASSKISGGYYGYTF
TRBD2 TRBJ2-5 17 TRBV5-6 TGTGCCAGCAGCAAGGGACTAGCGGGAGGGCCCGGAGAGACCCAGTACTTC CASSKGLAGGPGETQYF
NA TRBJ2-1 17 TRBV9 TGTGCCAGCAGCGCCCCGATCCGGAGGTCGGTGGCAGCTGAGCAGTTCTTC CASSAPIRRSVAAEQFF
NA TRBJ1-3 14 TRBV19 TGTGCCAGTAGTCGCGGACAGCGGGGAAACACCATATATTTT CASSRGQRGNTIYF
TRBD1 TRBJ1-1 15 TRBV25-1 TGTGCCAGCAGTCCGCTAACAGGGGGTAGGACTGAAGCTTTCTTT CASSPLTGGRTEAFF
TRBD1 TRBJ2-7 14 TRBV9 TGTGCCAGCAGTAGGACAGGGCGGTCCGTCGAGCAGTACTTC CASSRTGRSVEQYF